This T cell receptor (beta chain) was documented in a study of cytomegalovirus exposure and HLA in healthy donors. As for the study in general: In a later analysis, the approximately 120 validation repertoires were reported to have used the same platform as the 650 to 800 first-cohort repertoires. Broader study findings: Both high specificity and high sensitivity reportedly marked the classifier's diagnosis of cytomegalovirus status.

Notes on this clone: Its specificity is unknown.

Produced via immunoSEQ multiplex PCR; TCRdb's table is partial and in-frame only. The sample records approximately 150,000 clones, roughly nine tenths being singletons. This CDR3 has 15 amino acids. This clonotype originated in a woman between 18 and 29 years old in good health and CMV-seropositive. The sequenced sample consisted of PBMCs. The chain carries TRBV1 and TRBJ2-5; the D call of TRBD2 is as the table states it, not checked on the DNA. TRBV1 represents a pseudogene. The CDR3 region is CTSSQDRGGRETQYF. The CDR3 DNA is TGCACCAGCAGCCAAGATCGGGGGGGCCGAGAGACCCAGTACTTC.